The 20 T cell receptor beta chains below were found in one sample sequenced in a study of blood T cell repertoires in COVID-19. TCRdb's copy holds only in-frame clones and misses some; the assay was immunoSEQ multiplex PCR. The sample has approximately 670,000 clones, approximately 90% seen once. Sequencing used peripheral blood. These receptors came from a young woman with acute or convalescent COVID-19.

The gene calls are TRBV20-1 and TRBJ1-6; D gene uncertain. The CDR3 is 13 residues long. The germline CDR1 and CDR2 sequences are DFQATT and SNEGSKA (reference sequence). V gave up 3 bases and J gave up 9 bases, with 12 bases separating them. This CDR3 is CSASLGSRSPLHF. CDR3 in DNA: TGCAGTGCTAGTCTGGGTAGCCGTTCACCCCTCCACTTT.

The rearrangement links TRBV11-1 to TRBJ1-2; D possibly corresponds to TRBD1 (5 bases). Germline V gene lookup returns CDR1 SGHAT and CDR2 FQDESV (reference sequence). V was shortened by 3 bases and J by 0 bases, with 8 bases between the two germline ends. The length of the CDR3 is 14 residues. The CDR3 protein is CASSLETANYGYTF. As DNA, the CDR3 is TGTGCCAGCAGCTTGGAGACAGCTAACTATGGCTACACCTTC. Variable domain in full (rest from reference TRBV11-1 and TRBJ1-2): EAEVAQSPRYKITEKSQAVAFWCDPISGHATLYWYRQILGQGPELLVQFQDESVVDDSQLPKDRFSAERLKGVDSTLKIQPAELGDSAMYLCASSLETANYGYTFGSGTRLTVV.

The chain combines TRBV30 with TRBJ1-2; D remains ambiguous. This CDR3 comprises 13 residues. From germline, CDR1 is GTSNPN and CDR2 SVGIG (reference sequence). Trimming took off 3 bases at V and 0 bases at J, with 8 bases between the two ends. In DNA, the CDR3 is TGTGCCTGGAGACAGTCCTCTAACTATGGCTACACCTTC. Protein sequence: CAWRQSSNYGYTF.

The chain uses TRBV5-1 and TRBJ1-4, with a possible D match to TRBD1 (5 bases). The germline gives CDR1 SGHRS, CDR2 YFSETQ. CDR3 length: 15 residues. The V and J ends lost 3 bases and 7 bases respectively, with 16 bases between them. DNA for the CDR3: TGCGCCAGCAGCTACGGGACTCTTACGGGTGAAAAACTGTTTTTT. Amino acids: CASSYGTLTGEKLFF.

V gene TRBV5-1 combines with J gene TRBJ1-5; D call uncertain. The CDR3 length is 19 residues. Trimming removed 7 bases at V and 3 bases at J, with 29 bases between. Germline loops: CDR1 SGHRS, CDR2 YFSETQ. The chain's CDR3 is CASAGRAERGRILNQPQHF. The CDR3 DNA reads TGCGCCAGCGCTGGCCGCGCGGAACGAGGGCGCATCCTCAATCAGCCCCAGCATTTT.

The chain uses TRBV9 and TRBJ2-1; D might be TRBD2 (6 bases). The V gene lost 3 bases and the J gene lost 8 bases, with 12 bases spanning the gap. The CDR3 consists of 13 residues. CDR1 is SGDLS, CDR2 YYNGEE, per germline. CDR3 DNA sequence: TGTGCCAGCAGCGAACGGACGGGGGATGAGCAGTTCTTC. Translated, it gives CASSERTGDEQFF.

This sequence joins TRBV6-5 and TRBJ1-5, with 9 bases that match TRBD1. Germline values: CDR1 MNHEY, CDR2 SVGAGI. The trim removed 7 bases at V and 5 bases at J, leaving 3 bases unmatched. The CDR3 extends over 13 amino acids. CDR3 in DNA: TGTGCCAGCACCGGGACAGGGTATCAGCCCCAGCATTTT. Encoded protein: CASTGTGYQPQHF.

The count of this clone is one. The chain employs TRBV6-5 and TRBJ1-2; D not certain. Between the trimmed V and J ends, which lost 6 bases and 8 bases, there was a span of 16 bases. From germline, CDR1 is MNHEY and CDR2 SVGAGI. The CDR3 sequence is 13 residues long. CDR3: CASSTAEGDGYTF. In DNA form, the CDR3 reads TGTGCCAGCAGCACCGCGGAGGGTGACGGCTACACCTTC.

The rearrangement links TRBV9 to TRBJ2-2, with D uncertain. The CDR3 runs to 13 residues. In germline, CDR1 is SGDLS, CDR2 YYNGEE. The V end lost 0 bases, the J end lost 7 bases, and 7 bases lay between the germline ends. In nucleotides, the CDR3 is TGTGCCAGCAGCGTAGCAGTAAGCGGGGAGCTGTTTTTT. Its translation: CASSVAVSGELFF.

The V and J genes are TRBV13 and TRBJ1-2, with unresolved D. Trimming pared 0 bases from V and 8 bases from J, leaving 13 bases between. From germline, CDR1 is PRHDT and CDR2 FYEKMQ (reference sequence). CDR3 length equals 14 residues. CDR3 loop: CASSLGRGSEGYTF. The CDR3 DNA reads TGTGCCAGCAGCTTAGGTCGGGGTTCGGAAGGCTACACCTTC.

This sequence joins TRBV5-1 and TRBJ2-1; 9 bases map to TRBD2. The CDR3 sequence is 13 residues long. Germline V gene lookup returns CDR1 SGHRS and CDR2 YFSETQ. Trimming at V came to 3 bases and at J to 11 bases, leaving 6 bases not matched to a gene. The CDR3 DNA follows: TGCGCCAGCAGCTCCCCGACTAGCGGTAAGCAGTTCTTC. Its protein is CASSSPTSGKQFF.

The chain joins TRBV25-1 to TRBJ2-1; D is undetermined. Germline V gene data show CDR1 as MGHDK and CDR2 as SYGVNS. Trimming pared 6 bases from V and 6 bases from J, leaving 6 bases between. The CDR3 extends over 11 amino acids. In DNA, the CDR3 is TGTGCCAGCAGGAGCCTCAATGAGCAGTTCTTC. Amino acids: CASRSLNEQFF.

The rearrangement links TRBV30 to TRBJ2-2; D is ambiguous. V dropped 0 bases and J dropped 8 bases, with 4 bases sitting between them. CDR3 length: 11 residues. Germline CDR1 and CDR2: GTSNPN and SVGIG (reference sequence). CDR3 sequence reads: CAWSVLGELFF. Here the CDR3 DNA reads TGTGCCTGGAGTGTACTAGGGGAGCTGTTTTTT. Full variable domain (rest looked up from reference TRBV30 and TRBJ2-2): SQTIHQWPATLVQPVGSPLSLECTVEGTSNPNLYWYRQAAGRGLQLLFYSVGIGQISSEVPQNLSASRPQDRQFILSSKKLLLSDSGFYLCAWSVLGELFFGEGSRLTVL.

The chain carries TRBV5-5 and TRBJ2-3; D is undetermined. V was trimmed by 3 bases and J by 6 bases, leaving 11 bases between them. Germline loops: CDR1 SGHKS, CDR2 YYEKEE (reference sequence). The CDR3 contains 13 residues. The CDR3 DNA reads TGTGCCAGCAGCTCGCAACCCGGGGATACGCAGTATTTT. The encoded protein is CASSSQPGDTQYF.

The chain combines TRBV28 with TRBJ1-3; D is ambiguous. Trimming removed 6 bases from V and 0 bases from J, with 6 bases in between. CDR3 length: 13 residues. Germline V gene sequence: CDR1 MDHEN, CDR2 SYDVKM. The CDR3 spells CASRKSSGNTIYF. As DNA, the CDR3 is TGTGCCAGCAGAAAGAGCTCTGGAAACACCATATATTTT. Looking up the rest from reference TRBV28 and TRBJ1-3 gives the full variable domain: DVKVTQSSRYLVKRTGEKVFLECVQDMDHENMFWYRQDPGLGLRLIYFSYDVKMKEKGDIPEGYSVSREKKERFSLILESASTNQTSMYLCASRKSSGNTIYFGEGSWLTVV.

This sequence joins TRBV3-1 (or the pseudogene TRBV3-2) and TRBJ1-2, with a possible D match to TRBD1 (5 bases). V was clipped by 6 bases and J by 2 bases, with 7 bases between them. The CDR3 extends over 12 amino acids. Germline CDR1 reads LGHDT; CDR2 reads YNNKEL (reference sequence). CDR3: CASRGQNYGYTF. CDR3 coding DNA: TGTGCCAGCAGGGGGCAAAACTATGGCTACACCTTC.

This chain uses TRBV19 with TRBJ1-3; the match to TRBD1 covers 11 bases. The CDR3 is 17 amino acids. J gave up 0 bases and V 3 bases, and 4 bases lay outside the gene matches. CDR1 is LNHDA and CDR2 is SQIVND in the germline V gene (reference sequence). CDR3 nucleotides: TGTGCCAGTAGTATGGGGACAGGGGGTTTCTCTGGAAACACCATATATTTT. It encodes CASSMGTGGFSGNTIYF.

The sample holds one count of this clone. The chain uses TRBV7-8 and TRBJ1-1, with D hard to call. V gave up 6 bases and J gave up 5 bases, with 7 bases separating them. Germline V gene sequence: CDR1 SGHVS, CDR2 FQNEAQ. This CDR3 has 11 amino acids. The chain's CDR3 is CASSKQTEAFF. The DNA for the CDR3 is TGTGCCAGCAGTAAACAGACTGAAGCTTTCTTT.

A few counts support this clone. The genes are TRBV5-4 and TRBJ2-7; D might be TRBD1 (6 bases). CDR1 is SGHNT, CDR2 YYREEE, per germline (reference sequence). Trimming took off 3 bases at V and 7 bases at J, with 17 bases between the two ends. The CDR3 loop spans 14 amino acids. CDR3 region: CASSSPGAYPEQYF. Here the CDR3 DNA reads TGTGCCAGCAGCTCCCCAGGGGCCTACCCGGAGCAGTACTTC.

This rearrangement joins TRBV5-1 to TRBJ2-2, with D possibly matching TRBD1 (6 bases). The CDR3 sequence is 14 residues long. In germline, CDR1 is SGHRS, CDR2 YFSETQ. The ends were cut back, 1 base at V and 7 bases at J, with 11 bases in the middle. The CDR3 DNA reads as TGCGCCAGCAGCTTGTTCGGGGACAACGGGGAGCTGTTTTTT. It is translated as CASSLFGDNGELFF.